This entry lists 11 T cell receptor beta chains sequenced from one sample in a study of blood T cell repertoires in COVID-19. TCRdb's table, derived via immunoSEQ multiplex PCR, lists solely in-frame clones and lacks some. The table shows some 500,000 clones, with roughly nine tenths occurring only once. The sample was peripheral blood. These receptors were collected from a woman aged 50 to 65 with COVID-19, enrolled during active disease.

The genes are TRBV28 and TRBJ1-1, with 9 positions matching TRBD1. J gave up 4 bases and V 5 bases, and 5 bases lay outside the gene matches. CDR1 and CDR2 from the germline V gene are MDHEN and SYDVKM. This CDR3 has 14 amino acids. CDR3 sequence reads: CASSRTGVGTEAFF. In DNA form, the CDR3 reads TGTGCCAGCAGTCGGACAGGGGTCGGCACTGAAGCTTTCTTT. Based on the CDR3 plus reference TRBV28 and TRBJ1-1, the full variable domain is DVKVTQSSRYLVKRTGEKVFLECVQDMDHENMFWYRQDPGLGLRLIYFSYDVKMKEKGDIPEGYSVSREKKERFSLILESASTNQTSMYLCASSRTGVGTEAFFGQGTRLTVV.

The V call is TRBV25-1, the J call TRBJ2-1; 8 nucleotides line up with TRBD2. The junction had 10 bases not matched to a gene; V was cut back by 1 base and J by 8 bases. CDR1 and CDR2 from the germline V gene are MGHDK and SYGVNS. The CDR3 has 16 amino acids. CDR3 loop: CASSEFGSGAFDEQFF. Written as DNA, the CDR3 is TGTGCCAGCAGTGAATTTGGTAGCGGGGCCTTCGATGAGCAGTTCTTC.

The rearrangement uses TRBV5-4 and TRBJ1-2; D is undetermined. The CDR3 extends over 16 amino acids. CDR1 and CDR2 (germline): SGHNT, YYREEE (reference sequence). V was trimmed by 0 bases and J by 3 bases, leaving 15 bases between them. The CDR3 region has the DNA TGTGCCAGCAGCTTGGGGCCTAGAGGAACGGACTATGGCTACACCTTC. It specifies CASSLGPRGTDYGYTF.

This chain joins TRBV27 and TRBJ1-1; D gene uncertain. Trimming removed 2 bases at V and 5 bases at J, with 15 bases between. Per the germline V gene, CDR1 is MNHEY and CDR2 is SMNVEV (reference sequence). The CDR3 totals 15 residues. CDR3 loop: CASSLRALAGTEAFF. The CDR3 DNA sequence: TGTGCCAGCAGTTTACGCGCATTGGCGGGGACTGAAGCTTTCTTT.

As to this clone: Other DNA sequences in this sample translate to the same CDR3. The chain carries TRBV6-5 and TRBJ1-1; no definite D call. Trimming pared 5 bases from V and 1 base from J, leaving 5 bases between. The CDR3 covers 12 residues. Germline loops: CDR1 MNHEY, CDR2 SVGAGI. CDR3 sequence (DNA): TGTGCCAGCAGTCGACAGAACACTGAAGCTTTCTTT. This sequence encodes CASSRQNTEAFF.

This chain connects TRBV5-4 to TRBJ1-2; no firm D call. The CDR3 covers 16 residues. Germline values: CDR1 SGHNT, CDR2 YYREEE (reference sequence). V was pared by 4 bases and J by 4 bases, with 20 bases between. CDR3 region: CASSSPRLREGYGYTF. The CDR3 DNA reads as TGTGCCAGCAGCAGTCCAAGACTCCGGGAGGGCTATGGCTACACCTTC.

In nucleotides, the CDR3 is TGTGCCAGCAGCTTTGACGGGGGGGCCACCGATGAGCAGTTCTTC. Amino acid sequence: CASSFDGGATDEQFF. The V and J genes are TRBV5-4 and TRBJ2-1; TRBD2 matches 8 bases. V lost 2 bases and J lost 8; bases outside the gene matches: 9. The CDR3 covers 15 residues. Germline V gene lookup returns CDR1 SGHNT and CDR2 YYREEE (reference sequence).

This clone was seen more than once but under ten times. The V and J genes are TRBV7-9 and TRBJ2-2; D gene ambiguous. Germline V gene data show CDR1 as SEHNR and CDR2 as FQNEAQ (reference sequence). V was cut by 1 base and J by 1 base, with 10 bases left in between. This CDR3 has 16 amino acids. The CDR3 reads CASSLGAGVNTGELFF. CDR3 sequence (DNA): TGTGCCAGCAGCTTAGGCGCAGGTGTGAACACCGGGGAGCTGTTTTTT.

The chain links TRBV18 to TRBJ1-2; possible D gene TRBD1, 5 bases. The germline V gene has CDR1 KGHSH and CDR2 LQKENI. The ends were cut back, 6 bases at V and 8 bases at J, with 19 bases in the middle. This CDR3 contains 14 residues. In DNA form, the CDR3 reads TGTGCCAGCTCCCGAGGCGGGGGGGACGGCGGCTACACCTTC. The encoded protein is CASSRGGGDGGYTF.

This clone has more than one count but fewer than ten. The V and J genes are TRBV4-2 and TRBJ1-5; 7 bases agree with TRBD1. The CDR3 runs 16 residues. In germline, CDR1 is LGHNA, CDR2 YNFKEQ. After removal of 4 bases from V and 3 bases from J, the junction contained 9 bases not matched to a gene. DNA for the CDR3: TGTGCCAGCAGCCCCGCAGACAGGGATAACAATCAGCCCCAGCATTTT. As protein: CASSPADRDNNQPQHF.

CDR3 nucleotides: TGTGCCAGCAGCCCCTCAAGAGGCTTGGGTATGGGCGAGCAGTACTTC. Residues: CASSPSRGLGMGEQYF. The rearrangement joins TRBV11-2 to TRBJ2-7; no firm D call. Trimming took off 5 bases at V and 6 bases at J, with 23 bases between the two ends. CDR1 is SGHAT and CDR2 is FQNNGV in the germline V gene. The CDR3 covers 16 residues.